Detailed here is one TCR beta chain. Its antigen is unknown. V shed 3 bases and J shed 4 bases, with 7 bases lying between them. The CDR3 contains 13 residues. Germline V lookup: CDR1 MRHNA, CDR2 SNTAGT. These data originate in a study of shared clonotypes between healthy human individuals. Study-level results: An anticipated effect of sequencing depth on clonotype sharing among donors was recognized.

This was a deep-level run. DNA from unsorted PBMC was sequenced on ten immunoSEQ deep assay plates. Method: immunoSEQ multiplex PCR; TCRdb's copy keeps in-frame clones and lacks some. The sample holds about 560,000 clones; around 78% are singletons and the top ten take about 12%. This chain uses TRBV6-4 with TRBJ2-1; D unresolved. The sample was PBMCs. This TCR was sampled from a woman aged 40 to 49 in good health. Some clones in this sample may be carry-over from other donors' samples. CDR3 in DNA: TGTGCCAGCAGTGAGCCCCCTTACAATGAGCAGTTCTTC. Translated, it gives CASSEPPYNEQFF.